One T cell receptor (beta chain) is described in this entry. This sample stems from a study of T cell changes during pregnancy in multiple sclerosis. Germline V gene sequence: CDR1 LNHDA, CDR2 SQIVND (reference sequence). V was clipped by 4 bases and J by 4 bases, with 8 bases between them. The CDR3 is 13 residues long. Here immunoSEQ multiplex PCR was the method, and the copy in TCRdb shows in-frame clones only, minus some. This table holds about 38,000 clones, more than 85% found once. The material was CD8+ T cells from peripheral blood mononuclear cells, obtained in the third trimester of pregnancy. The receptor comes from a female donor with multiple sclerosis, enrolled in a pregnancy study. This sequence joins TRBV19 and TRBJ2-1; D unresolved. CDR3 nucleotides: TGTGCCAGTAGTAACGGGTCATACAATGAGCAGTTCTTC. It encodes CASSNGSYNEQFF.